The sequence of this T cell receptor beta chain was determined in a study of blood T cell repertoires in COVID-19. About the research overall: T cells, B-cell-depleted T cells, or PBMCs provided the cDNA or gDNA that served as material.

Authors' processing steps: Estimated nucleated cell counts came from reference gene primer amplification. Repertoires were generated with immunoSEQ multiplex PCR, while TCRdb's copy carries only in-frame clones and drops some. D and trimming were read from the DNA, whereas the V and J calls and clone size are those reported in that table. The sample yields approximately 250,000 clones, approximately 90% seen once. Germline-derived CDR1 and CDR2 are SGHAT and FQNNGV. This CDR3 has 11 amino acids. Trimming stripped 5 bases from V and 3 bases from J, with 5 bases between. Participant-given clinical history determined each cohort assignment. Shortly before study entry, within 2 weeks, exposed participants had met a COVID-19 case.

The chain joins TRBV11-2 to TRBJ2-7; D not resolved. Material: PBMCs or T cells enriched from blood (not recorded which). This receptor was identified in a man in his forties or fifties who had been exposed to COVID-19. CDR3 DNA sequence: TGTGCCAGCAGCCGCGACTACGAGCAGTACTTC. It encodes CASSRDYEQYF.